The 15 T cell receptor beta chains listed next were all sequenced from one sample in a study of blood T cell repertoires in COVID-19 (dated by TCRdb to the early 2020s). Libraries came from the immunoSEQ multiplex PCR assay. TCRdb stores this immuneACCESS table with in-frame sequences only. Part of the clones is absent; in the studies checked, under half of the shortfall reflects unresolved V genes, and no reason is known for the rest. This sample holds roughly 170,000 clones; 70% to 80% were observed only once. More than 7% of the sample lies in the top ten. Sequencing input: peripheral blood. The receptors shown here come from a woman aged 55-70 years with COVID-19, enrolled during active disease.

The chain uses TRBV5-1 and TRBJ2-5; tentative D call: TRBD2 (7 bases). V was pared by 6 bases and J by 1 base, with 16 bases between. Germline V gene lookup returns CDR1 SGHRS and CDR2 YFSETQ. This CDR3 comprises 15 residues. CDR3 residues: CASTNGGRVQETQYF. The CDR3 nucleotides are TGCGCCAGCACCAACGGGGGGCGAGTCCAAGAGACCCAGTACTTC.

The chain links TRBV6-6 to TRBJ1-5; D is perhaps TRBD1 (6 bases). CDR3 length: 16 residues. The V gene's germline CDR1 is MNHNY and CDR2 SVGAGI (reference sequence). V was pared by 5 bases and J by 2 bases, with 16 bases between. DNA of the CDR3: TGTGCCAGCAGTCGATACAGGGTTCAGGGCAATCAGCCCCAGCATTTT. Its translation: CASSRYRVQGNQPQHF.

The genes are TRBV5-1 and TRBJ1-4; D is uncertain. Deletions cut 0 bases from V and 8 bases from J, with 5 bases between. The V gene's germline CDR1 is SGHRS and CDR2 YFSETQ. This CDR3 has 12 residues. The CDR3 DNA sequence: TGCGCCAGCAGCTTGGATTCGGAAAAACTGTTTTTT. The encoded protein is CASSLDSEKLFF.

The chain links TRBV28 to TRBJ1-1; possible D gene TRBD1, 6 bases. The CDR3 spans 16 residues. Germline CDR1 reads MDHEN; CDR2 reads SYDVKM. V was shortened by 5 bases and J by 3 bases, with 19 bases between the two germline ends. The CDR3 DNA is TGTGCCAGCAGTCCCCCCAGATTGGGGGCTGACACTGAAGCTTTCTTT. Its protein product is CASSPPRLGADTEAFF.

This chain links TRBV11-2 with TRBJ2-1; D not resolved. V was shortened by 5 bases and J by 4 bases, with 6 bases between the two germline ends. CDR1 SGHAT and CDR2 FQNNGV come from the germline V gene. The CDR3 has 12 residues. The CDR3 sequence: CASSESYNEQFF. CDR3 nucleotides: TGTGCCAGCAGCGAGTCTTACAATGAGCAGTTCTTC.

The rearrangement links TRBV15 to TRBJ2-5; TRBD1 agrees at 7 bases. V trimming: 0 bases; J trimming: 1 base; junction bases outside the gene matches: 5. There are 16 residues in the CDR3. CDR1 LNHNV and CDR2 YYDKDF come from the germline V gene (reference sequence). CDR3 amino acids: CATSRERQGFQETQYF. CDR3 coding DNA: TGTGCCACCAGCAGAGAAAGACAGGGATTCCAAGAGACCCAGTACTTC.

The chain carries TRBV19 and TRBJ1-4; 9 nucleotides align to TRBD1. Germline V gene data show CDR1 as LNHDA and CDR2 as SQIVND (reference sequence). The CDR3 totals 15 residues. Unmatched junction bases numbered 7, after V lost 6 bases and J lost 5 bases. The CDR3 is CASSQQGAVNEKLFF. Written as DNA, the CDR3 is TGTGCCAGTAGCCAACAGGGGGCTGTAAATGAAAAACTGTTTTTT.

The chain uses TRBV2 and TRBJ2-1; D is perhaps TRBD2 (5 bases). The germline V gene has CDR1 SNHLY and CDR2 FYNNEI. Deletions cut 6 bases from V and 0 bases from J, with 18 bases between. The CDR3 sequence is 17 residues long. The CDR3 spells CASSPVGGPSSYNEQFF. CDR3 in DNA: TGTGCCAGCAGCCCCGTAGGAGGTCCGAGCTCCTACAATGAGCAGTTCTTC.

This clone was found many times. The V call is TRBV3-1 (or the pseudogene TRBV3-2), the J call TRBJ2-3; 14 nucleotides match TRBD2. The trim removed 2 bases at V and 4 bases at J, leaving 5 bases unmatched. Germline V gene lookup returns CDR1 LGHDT and CDR2 YNNKEL (reference sequence). This CDR3 has 17 residues. The CDR3 nucleotides read TGTGCCAGCAGCCAAAGGGGACTAGCGGGAGTCTCAGATACGCAGTATTTT. This encodes CASSQRGLAGVSDTQYF.

This chain links TRBV25-1 with TRBJ2-5; 8 bases are a match to TRBD1. Germline lookup yields CDR1 MGHDK and CDR2 SYGVNS. This CDR3 spans 15 amino acids. Trimming took 4 bases from V and 5 from J; bases not matched to a gene: 9. CDR3 in amino acids: CASSGGQAPRETQYF. As DNA, the CDR3 is TGTGCCAGCAGTGGGGGACAGGCCCCAAGGGAGACCCAGTACTTC.

The J gene is TRBJ2-3, the V gene TRBV19; maybe TRBD1 (5 bases). Trimming pared 5 bases from V and 0 bases from J, leaving 15 bases between. Germline V gene sequence: CDR1 LNHDA, CDR2 SQIVND (reference sequence). This CDR3 contains 16 residues. The DNA for the CDR3 is TGTGCCAGTAGTTTAGGACAACCTCCTAGCACAGATACGCAGTATTTT. It is translated as CASSLGQPPSTDTQYF.

J is TRBJ2-6 and V is TRBV4-3; D uncertain. The germline V and J ends were trimmed by 0 bases and 4 bases, with 10 bases remaining between them. In germline, CDR1 is LGHNA, CDR2 YSLEER. This CDR3 comprises 16 residues. The CDR3 sequence is CASSQDQRLGANVLTF. The CDR3 DNA is TGCGCCAGCAGCCAAGATCAAAGACTCGGGGCCAACGTCCTGACTTTC.

The chain couples TRBV20-1 to TRBJ1-1; D gene unclear. CDR3 length: 10 amino acids. Germline V gives CDR1 DFQATT, CDR2 SNEGSKA (reference sequence). Deletions cut 4 bases from V and 6 bases from J, with 6 bases between. CDR3 sequence reads: CSAMRAEAFF. The CDR3 coding sequence is TGCAGTGCTATGCGCGCTGAAGCTTTCTTT.

This chain uses TRBV29-1 with TRBJ2-1, with 10 bases fitting TRBD2. Trimming took 5 bases from V and 2 from J; bases not matched to a gene: 3. This CDR3 region has 14 residues. Germline V gives CDR1 SQVTM, CDR2 ANQGSEA. Here the CDR3 reads CSVRSGGPYNEQFF. CDR3 coding DNA: TGCAGCGTTCGTAGCGGGGGGCCCTACAATGAGCAGTTCTTC.

This chain connects TRBV14 to TRBJ2-5, with 13 nucleotides matching TRBD2. This CDR3 contains 14 residues. Germline CDR1 SGHDN, CDR2 FVKESK. Trimming at V came to 5 bases and at J to 5 bases, leaving 2 bases not matched to a gene. DNA of the CDR3: TGTGCCAGCAGCGGACTAGCGGGAGCGGAGACCCAGTACTTC. Amino acid sequence: CASSGLAGAETQYF.